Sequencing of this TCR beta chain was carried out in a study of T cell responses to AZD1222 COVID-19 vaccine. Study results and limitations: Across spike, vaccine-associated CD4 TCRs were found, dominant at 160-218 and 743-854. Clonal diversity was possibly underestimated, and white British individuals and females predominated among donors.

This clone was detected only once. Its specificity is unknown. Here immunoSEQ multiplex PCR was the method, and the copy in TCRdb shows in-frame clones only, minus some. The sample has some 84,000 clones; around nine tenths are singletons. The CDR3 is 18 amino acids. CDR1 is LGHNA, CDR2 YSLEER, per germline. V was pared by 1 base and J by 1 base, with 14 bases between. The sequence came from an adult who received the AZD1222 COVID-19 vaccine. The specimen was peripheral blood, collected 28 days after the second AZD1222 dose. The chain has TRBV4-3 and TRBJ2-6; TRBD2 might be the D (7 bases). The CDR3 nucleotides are TGCGCCAGCAGCCAAGGGCCTGGGGGGGCGTCTGGGGCCAACGTCCTGACTTTC. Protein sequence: CASSQGPGGASGANVLTF.